This TCR beta chain was identified during a study of CD8 T cells in ankylosing spondylitis. Findings of the study overall: With a CD8+ phenotype, disease-linked clones were relatively rare in peripheral blood. There was reportedly significant enrichment of clones that were disease-linked in matched ankylosing spondylitis synovial fluid.

Germline CDR1 and CDR2: SGDLS and YYNGEE. The V gene end was trimmed by 4 bases and the J gene end by 7 bases; junction bases not matched to a gene: 13. The CDR3 is 16 residues long. This clonotype was seen many times. No antigen is known for it. 5'-RACE, quantitative and with molecular barcodes, yielded the TCR beta libraries. Each CDR3 protein is one row after TCRdb ran MiXCR on the 5' RACE reads. The table lists approximately 24,000 distinct CDR3 sequences, under 3% of them singletons, with 7.7% in the top ten. This clonotype originated in a female donor with ankylosing spondylitis or in good health (not recorded which). Sequencing was done on a sample of blood, either unsorted or a sorted T cell fraction (not recorded which). The chain recombines TRBV9 with TRBJ2-1, with TRBD2 matching over 8 bases. CDR3 residues: CASSRFVSSGLNEQFF. The CDR3 DNA reads as TGTGCCAGCAGCCGTTTCGTGTCTAGCGGGTTGAATGAGCAGTTCTTC.